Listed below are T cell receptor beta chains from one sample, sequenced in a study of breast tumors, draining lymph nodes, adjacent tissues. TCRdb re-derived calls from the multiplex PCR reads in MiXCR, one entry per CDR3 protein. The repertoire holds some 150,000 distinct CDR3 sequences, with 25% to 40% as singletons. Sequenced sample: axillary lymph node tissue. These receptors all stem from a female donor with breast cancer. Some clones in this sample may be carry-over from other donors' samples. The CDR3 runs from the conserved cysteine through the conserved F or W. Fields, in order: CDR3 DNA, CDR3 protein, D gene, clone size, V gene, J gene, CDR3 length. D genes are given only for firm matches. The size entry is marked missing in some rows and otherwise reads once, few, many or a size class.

TGTGCCATCACTGAGAACAGGGGAGACTCACCCCTCCACTTT,CAITENRGDSPLHF,TRBD1,-,TRBV10-3,TRBJ1-6,14
TGCAGTGCTAGTAGCGGGGCCCTGGGGGATACGCAGTATTTT,CSASSGALGDTQYF,TRBD2,-,TRBV20-1,TRBJ2-3,14
TGTGCCAGCAGTTATTCCGGGACCCAGAACACTGAAGCTTTCTTT,CASSYSGTQNTEAFF,-,-,TRBV28,TRBJ1-1,15
TGTGCCAGTAGTTTAGCCCCCGGGGGCGAGCAGTACTTC,CASSLAPGGEQYF,-,many,TRBV19,TRBJ2-7,13
TGTGCCAGCAGCCGTGGGTGGGGACACAATGAGCAGTTCTTC,CASSRGWGHNEQFF,-,-,TRBV27,TRBJ2-1,14
TGTGCCAGCAGTGGAGTTAGAGGGCCGGCCCTCCACTTT,CASSGVRGPALHF,-,-,TRBV2,TRBJ1-6,13
TGTGCCAGCAGTGACCCGGGACTAGCCCGCTATGAGCAGTTCTTC,CASSDPGLARYEQFF,TRBD2,many,TRBV12-3/TRBV12-4,TRBJ2-1,15
TGCAGTGCTAGAGATCGAGGGGAAAAACTGTTTTTT,CSARDRGEKLFF,-,-,TRBV20-1,TRBJ1-4,12
TGCGCCAGCAGCTGGGACTTCTCCACAGATACGCAGTATTTT,CASSWDFSTDTQYF,-,-,TRBV5-1,TRBJ2-3,14
TGTGCCAGCACCTCCCCGGGAGGGTATTCACCCCTCCACTTT,CASTSPGGYSPLHF,-,many,TRBV27,TRBJ1-6,14
TGTGCCAGCAGCCTCCGCCGGAGGGCGACTAGCACAGATACGCAGTATTTT,CASSLRRRATSTDTQYF,-,-,TRBV7-9,TRBJ2-3,17
TGTGCCAGCAGCCTCCCCGGGACAGCCCGAGAGACCCAGTACTTC,CASSLPGTARETQYF,TRBD1,-,TRBV11-2,TRBJ2-5,15
TGTGCCAGCACCGGGACTGGAAGAAGCTCCTACGAGCAGTACTTC,CASTGTGRSSYEQYF,-,many,TRBV6-5,TRBJ2-7,15
TGTGCCAGCAGCCCCCGCCCGGACTATGAAAAACTGTTTTTT,CASSPRPDYEKLFF,-,few,TRBV7-2,TRBJ1-4,14
TGCGCCAGCAGCTTGGATCGAGGGCTTGGGGACAGGCGCGGGAGAAACTATGGCTACACCTTC,CASSLDRGLGDRRGRNYGYTF,TRBD1,many,TRBV5-1,TRBJ1-2,21
TGTGCCAGCAGCGTAGCAGGGTTGGAGGAGACCCAGTACTTC,CASSVAGLEETQYF,-,many,TRBV9,TRBJ2-5,14
TGTGCCAGCAGCTCCCCCTGGAACCCCAATGAGCAGTTCTTC,CASSSPWNPNEQFF,-,many,TRBV11-2,TRBJ2-1,14
TGTGCCAGCAGCCAACGTCGCGGAGCGGGGGGCTACAATGAGCAGTTCTTC,CASSQRRGAGGYNEQFF,TRBD2,many,TRBV9,TRBJ2-1,17
TGTGCCAGCAGTGAAGATAGACAGACGTACTATGGCTACACCTTC,CASSEDRQTYYGYTF,-,many,TRBV6-1,TRBJ1-2,15
TGTGCCAGCTCACCCCTTTTTAATAGCGGGGCGGACGAGCAGTACTTC,CASSPLFNSGADEQYF,TRBD2,many,TRBV18,TRBJ2-7,16
TGCAGTGCGGAGGGGACCGGGCAGCGAGATACGCAGTATTTT,CSAEGTGQRDTQYF,-,many,TRBV20-1,TRBJ2-3,14
TGTGCCAGCAGTGAGACAGGGAGAAGCAATCAGCCCCAGCATTTT,CASSETGRSNQPQHF,TRBD1,many,TRBV7-9,TRBJ1-5,15
TGCGCCACCAGCAGAGAAGTTAAGGACAGGGCCGCAGATACGCAGTATTTT,CATSREVKDRAADTQYF,TRBD1,-,TRBV15,TRBJ2-3,17
TGTGCCAGCAGTCCCGGGGCAACAGATACGCAGTATTTT,CASSPGATDTQYF,-,-,TRBV6-6,TRBJ2-3,13
TGTGCCAGCAGCCCCTTGGGTGGGGCTTCGTATGGCTACACCTTC,CASSPLGGASYGYTF,-,many,TRBV25-1,TRBJ1-2,15
TGCGCCAGCAGTGATGGGGCAGAATATGGCTACACCTTC,CASSDGAEYGYTF,-,-,TRBV10-1,TRBJ1-2,13
TGTGCCAGCAGCCTCAGACAGGGGATTGATTCCACTAATGAAAAACTGTTTTTT,CASSLRQGIDSTNEKLFF,TRBD1,-,TRBV7-6,TRBJ1-4,18
TGTGCCAGCAGTTACCATGGGGGACAGGGCTCCCTCGAGCAGTACTTC,CASSYHGGQGSLEQYF,TRBD1,-,TRBV6-5,TRBJ2-7,16
TGTGCCAGCAGTGAAAGGGCCCTCCTTCGCTATGGCTACACCTTC,CASSERALLRYGYTF,-,many,TRBV6-1,TRBJ1-2,15
TGCGCCAGCAGCTTGTCGACAGGGATTGACACCGGGGAGCTGTTTTTT,CASSLSTGIDTGELFF,TRBD1,many,TRBV5-1,TRBJ2-2,16
TGTGCCAGCAGTTTACAGGGGGCCCATCAGCCCCAGCATTTT,CASSLQGAHQPQHF,TRBD1,many,TRBV12-3/TRBV12-4,TRBJ1-5,14
TGTGCCAGCTCACCCGGGCAGGGACCCTATAGCAATCAGCCCCAGCATTTT,CASSPGQGPYSNQPQHF,-,-,TRBV18,TRBJ1-5,17
TGTGCCAGCAGCTTGATACGGACTCCTTCAGATACGCAGTATTTT,CASSLIRTPSDTQYF,-,-,TRBV7-9,TRBJ2-3,15
TGTGCCAGCAGCGTAAGTCCCTGGGACACTGAAGCTTTCTTT,CASSVSPWDTEAFF,-,many,TRBV9,TRBJ1-1,14
TGTGCCAGCAGCCAAGGCACGGCCTACGAGCAGTACTTC,CASSQGTAYEQYF,-,many,TRBV3-1,TRBJ2-7,13
TGTGCCAGCAGTGAAGGGGTGGGGAGTCAGCCCCAGCATTTT,CASSEGVGSQPQHF,-,many,TRBV2,TRBJ1-5,14
TGTGCCAGCAGCTTAGAGGTCCGTATTGCCGGGGAGCTGTTTTTT,CASSLEVRIAGELFF,-,many,TRBV11-2,TRBJ2-2,15
TGTGCCAGCCAAAACACCGGGGAGCTGTTTTTT,CASQNTGELFF,-,many,TRBV25-1,TRBJ2-2,11
TGCGCCAACAGCCGAGTCCAGGGGGCTTTGGAAAGACTGTTTTTT,CANSRVQGALERLFF,TRBD1,-,TRBV5-1,TRBJ1-4,15
TGTGCCATACGTAGCGGGGGGGCTGGCGCAGATACGCAGTATTTT,CAIRSGGAGADTQYF,TRBD2,many,TRBV10-3,TRBJ2-3,15
TGCAGTGCTGCACCAGCTAGCGGGGGAGAATTAAGGTACGAGCAGTACTTC,CSAAPASGGELRYEQYF,TRBD2,-,TRBV20-1,TRBJ2-7,17
TGTGCCAGCAGTGCCTATTACAGGGGGCAGGTAGAGACCCAGTACTTC,CASSAYYRGQVETQYF,TRBD1,many,TRBV6-1,TRBJ2-5,16
TGTGCCAGCAGCTTGGGGGCGCAAGAGACCCAGTACTTC,CASSLGAQETQYF,-,-,TRBV5-4,TRBJ2-5,13
TGTGCCAGCAGTACCCCCAAGGGGGCGTGCGAGCAGTACTTC,CASSTPKGACEQYF,TRBD1,many,TRBV28,TRBJ2-7,14
TGTGCCAGCAGCCAAGACAGCTTACCCTACGAGCAGTACTTC,CASSQDSLPYEQYF,-,many,TRBV3-1,TRBJ2-7,14
TGCGCCAGCACCCTGCTCGAGGGGCCGAACGAGCAGTACTTC,CASTLLEGPNEQYF,-,many,TRBV5-1,TRBJ2-7,14
TGTGCCAGCAGCCCAGCGGGGGGGATAGATACGCAGTATTTT,CASSPAGGIDTQYF,TRBD2,-,TRBV7-9,TRBJ2-3,14
TGTGCCAGCAGTTTCCAGGGCCATTCAACCTCCTATAATTCACTCCTCCACTTT,CASSFQGHSTSYNSLLHF,-,-,TRBV12-3/TRBV12-4,TRBJ1-6,18
TGTGCCAGCGAGCGGGTTAGCAATCAGCCCCAGCATTTT,CASERVSNQPQHF,-,many,TRBV28,TRBJ1-5,13
TGTGCCACCAGTGAGACTGGACAGGGGGACGGGTATGGCTACACCTTC,CATSETGQGDGYGYTF,TRBD1,many,TRBV24-1,TRBJ1-2,16
TGCGCCAGCAGCCCGGGGGACGGTGACTACGAGCAGTACTTC,CASSPGDGDYEQYF,-,many,TRBV5-1,TRBJ2-7,14
TGTGCCACCAGTGATTCTAGCGGGAGACCGATCGCCGAGCAGTACTTC,CATSDSSGRPIAEQYF,TRBD2,many,TRBV24-1,TRBJ2-7,16
TGTGCCACCAGTAGAGATCTCGGAGAGCAGTACTTC,CATSRDLGEQYF,-,many,TRBV15,TRBJ2-7,12
TGCGCCAGCAGTCACTGGACTAGCCCCGCCAGGCAGAACACCGGGGAGCTGTTTTTT,CASSHWTSPARQNTGELFF,TRBD2,once,TRBV10-1,TRBJ2-2,19
TGTGCCAGCAGTTACCCGACAGGGCAAAATTCACCCCTCCACTTT,CASSYPTGQNSPLHF,TRBD1,few,TRBV6-6,TRBJ1-6,15
TGTGCCAGCAGTTACTACGTGGGTGGGAGATTGCACTATGGCTACACCTTC,CASSYYVGGRLHYGYTF,-,many,TRBV6-5,TRBJ1-2,17
TGTGCCAGCAGTTTACTGGGGGATCAGCCCCAGCATTTT,CASSLLGDQPQHF,-,many,TRBV28,TRBJ1-5,13